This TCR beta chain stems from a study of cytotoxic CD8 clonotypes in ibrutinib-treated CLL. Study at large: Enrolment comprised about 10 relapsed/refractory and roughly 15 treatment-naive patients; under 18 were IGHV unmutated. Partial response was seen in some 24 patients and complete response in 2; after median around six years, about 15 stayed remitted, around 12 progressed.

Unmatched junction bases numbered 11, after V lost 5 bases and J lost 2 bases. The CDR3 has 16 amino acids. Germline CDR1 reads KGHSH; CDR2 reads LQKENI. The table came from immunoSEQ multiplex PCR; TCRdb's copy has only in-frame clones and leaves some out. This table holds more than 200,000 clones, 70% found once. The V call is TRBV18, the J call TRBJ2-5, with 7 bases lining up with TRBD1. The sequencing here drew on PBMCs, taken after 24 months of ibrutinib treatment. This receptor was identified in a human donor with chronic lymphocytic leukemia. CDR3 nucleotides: TGTGCCAGCTCAACAAGGGGGCATGTGGGTCAAGAGACCCAGTACTTC. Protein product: CASSTRGHVGQETQYF.